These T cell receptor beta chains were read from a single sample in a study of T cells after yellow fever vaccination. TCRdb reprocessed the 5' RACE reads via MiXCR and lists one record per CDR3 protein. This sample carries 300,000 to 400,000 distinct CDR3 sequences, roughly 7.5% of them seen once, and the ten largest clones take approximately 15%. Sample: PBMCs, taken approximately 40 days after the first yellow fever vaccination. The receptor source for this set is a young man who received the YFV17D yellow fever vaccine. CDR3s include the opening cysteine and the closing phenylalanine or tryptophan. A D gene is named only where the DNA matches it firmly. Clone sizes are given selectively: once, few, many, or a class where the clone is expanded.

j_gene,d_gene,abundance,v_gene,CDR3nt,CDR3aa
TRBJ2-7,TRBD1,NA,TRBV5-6,TGTGCCAGCAGCTCCGCACAGGGGTTATCCTACGAGCAGTACTTC,CASSSAQGLSYEQYF
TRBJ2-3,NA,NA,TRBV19,TGTGCCAGTAGGCACAGCGCGGGGACAATAGATACGCAGTATTTT,CASRHSAGTIDTQYF
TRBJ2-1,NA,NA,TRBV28,TGTGCCAGCACCGCGCGAGTCGGGGAGCAGTTCTTC,CASTARVGEQFF
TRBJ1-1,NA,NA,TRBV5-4,TGTGCCAGCAGCTTGGACCCGGCAAGAGCGGGGAACACTGAAGCTTTCTTT,CASSLDPARAGNTEAFF
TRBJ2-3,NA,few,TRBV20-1,TGCAGTGGAACGTGGCCCACGACGGGAGCAGATACGCAGTATTTT,CSGTWPTTGADTQYF
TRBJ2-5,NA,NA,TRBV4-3,TGCGCCAGCAGCCAAGATTTCGATTCAGAGACCCTGTACTTC,CASSQDFDSETLYF
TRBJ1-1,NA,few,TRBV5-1,TGCGCCAGCAGCTTGGGGGGGGATGGAGCTGAAGCTTTCTTT,CASSLGGDGAEAFF
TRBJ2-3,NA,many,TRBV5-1,TGTGCCAGCAGTTACAGCACAGATACGCAGTATTTT,CASSYSTDTQYF
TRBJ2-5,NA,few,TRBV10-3,TGTGCCATCAGTGTTGGGCAGGGGGAGACCCAGTACTTC,CAISVGQGETQYF
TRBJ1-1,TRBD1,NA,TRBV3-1,TGTGCCAGCAGCCAAGGGAGAGGGGGCAAGGGGACTGAAGCTTTCTTT,CASSQGRGGKGTEAFF
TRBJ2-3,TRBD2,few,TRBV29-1,TGCAGCGTTGAAGGACCACTAGCGGGCCTCACAGATACGCAGTATTTT,CSVEGPLAGLTDTQYF
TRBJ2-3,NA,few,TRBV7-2,TGTGCCAGCAGCTCTTGGCCAGATACGCAGTATTTT,CASSSWPDTQYF
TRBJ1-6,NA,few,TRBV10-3,TGTGCCATCAGTGGGGGGGTAGAAGGAAATAATTCACCCCTCCACTTT,CAISGGVEGNNSPLHF
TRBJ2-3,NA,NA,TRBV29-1,TGCAGCGTTGAAGATAGGGCGGGGCCGCAGTATTTT,CSVEDRAGPQYF
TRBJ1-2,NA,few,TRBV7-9,TGTGCCAGCAGCCCGATCCTCCATAACTATGGCTACACCTTC,CASSPILHNYGYTF
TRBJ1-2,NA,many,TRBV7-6,TGTGCCAGCAGCTTAGTACAGGGAGATGGCTACACCTTC,CASSLVQGDGYTF
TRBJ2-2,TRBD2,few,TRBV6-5,TGTGCCAGCAGTACTAGCGGGGGCCCCGGGGAGCTGTTTTTT,CASSTSGGPGELFF
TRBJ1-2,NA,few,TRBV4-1,TGCGCCAGCAGCCAAGATGGGAGTTTTAACTATGGCTACACCTTC,CASSQDGSFNYGYTF
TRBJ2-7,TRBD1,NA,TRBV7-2,TGTGCCAGCGAAGATTTCAGGACAGGATCCTACGAGCAGTACTTC,CASEDFRTGSYEQYF
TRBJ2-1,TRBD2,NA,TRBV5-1,TGCGCCAGCAGCTTCTCAGGGTCCGGGACTAGCGGCACCTACAATGAGCAGTTCTTC,CASSFSGSGTSGTYNEQFF
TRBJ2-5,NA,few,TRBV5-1,TGCGCCAGCAGCCCCTGGACGGATTCTCAAGAGACCCAGTACTTC,CASSPWTDSQETQYF
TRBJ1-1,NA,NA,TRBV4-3,TGCGCCAGCAGCCGGTCTCTGGTAGGCGACACTGAAGCTTTCTTT,CASSRSLVGDTEAFF
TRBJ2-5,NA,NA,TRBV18,TGTGCCAGCTCACCCGGGGTGACCCAAGAGACCCAGTACTTC,CASSPGVTQETQYF
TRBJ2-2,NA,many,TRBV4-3,TGCGCCAGCAGCGTCCAGCCCGACACCGGGGAGCTGTTTTTT,CASSVQPDTGELFF
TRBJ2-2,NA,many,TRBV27,TGTGCCAGTAAAAGGGCCGGCGATACCGGGGAGCTGTTTTTT,CASKRAGDTGELFF
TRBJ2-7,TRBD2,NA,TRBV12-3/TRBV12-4,TGTGCCAGCAGTCGGGGGACTAGCGTGAACTACGAGCAGTACTTC,CASSRGTSVNYEQYF
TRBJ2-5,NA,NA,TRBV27,TGTGCCAGCAGCCCCGTCCCCAGCAGGGCGGCCCAGTACTTC,CASSPVPSRAAQYF
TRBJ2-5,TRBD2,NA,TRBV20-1,TGCAGTGCTAGAGGGGGCGGGGGTAATCAAGAGACCCAGTACTTC,CSARGGGGNQETQYF
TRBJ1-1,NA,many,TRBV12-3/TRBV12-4,TGTGCCAGCAGTACCCTGGGGGGTCTGAACACTGAAGCTTTCTTT,CASSTLGGLNTEAFF
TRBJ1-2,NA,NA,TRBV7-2,TGTGCCAGCAGCCCAGCGATTGGCTACACCTTC,CASSPAIGYTF
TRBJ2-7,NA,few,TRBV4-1,TGCGCCAGCAGCCAAGGGGGCGACCTTTACGAGCAGTACTTC,CASSQGGDLYEQYF
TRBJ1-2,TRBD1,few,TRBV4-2,TGTGCCAGCAGCCAGGGACAGGTGCCTAACTATGGCTACACCTTC,CASSQGQVPNYGYTF
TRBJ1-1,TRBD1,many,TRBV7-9,TGTGCCAGCAGCTTAGCACAGGGGATGAACACTGAAGCTTTCTTT,CASSLAQGMNTEAFF
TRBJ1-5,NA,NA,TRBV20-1,TGCAGTGCCCATAATGGGGACTTGAGAAATCAGCCCCAGCATTTT,CSAHNGDLRNQPQHF
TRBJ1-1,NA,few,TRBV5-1,TGCGCCAGCAAAGACGGCATGAACACTGAAGCTTTCTTT,CASKDGMNTEAFF
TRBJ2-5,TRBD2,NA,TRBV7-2,TGTGCCAGCAGCTTAGTTAGCGGGGGGACTCGAGAGACCCAGTACTTC,CASSLVSGGTRETQYF
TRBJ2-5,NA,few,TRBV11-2,TGTGCCAGCAGCTTAACACTGTACCAAGAGACCCAGTACTTC,CASSLTLYQETQYF
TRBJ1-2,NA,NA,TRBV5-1,TGCGCCAGCAGCTTGGATCGCGTCAGAGGGAACTATGGCTACACCTTC,CASSLDRVRGNYGYTF
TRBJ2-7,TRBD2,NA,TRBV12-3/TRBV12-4,TGTGCCAGCAGTTTGCGGGAGGGGAGCTACGAGCAGTACTTC,CASSLREGSYEQYF
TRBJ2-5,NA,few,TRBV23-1,TGCGCCAGCAGTCGAATTAGGCGGAAGACCCAGTACTTC,CASSRIRRKTQYF